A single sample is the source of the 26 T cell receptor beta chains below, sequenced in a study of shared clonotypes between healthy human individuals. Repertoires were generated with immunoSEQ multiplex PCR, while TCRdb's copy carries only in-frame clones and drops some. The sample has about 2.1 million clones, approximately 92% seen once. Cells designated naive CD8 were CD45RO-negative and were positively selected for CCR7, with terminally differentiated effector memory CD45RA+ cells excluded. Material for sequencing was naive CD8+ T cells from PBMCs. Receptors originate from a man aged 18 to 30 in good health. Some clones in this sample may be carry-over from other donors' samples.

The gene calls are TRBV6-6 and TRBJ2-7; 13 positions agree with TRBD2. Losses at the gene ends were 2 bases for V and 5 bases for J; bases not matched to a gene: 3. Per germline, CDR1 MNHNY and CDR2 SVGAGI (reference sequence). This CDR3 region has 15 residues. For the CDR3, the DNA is TGTGCCAGCAGTTACCCGACTAGCGGGAGGCACGAGCAGTACTTC. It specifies CASSYPTSGRHEQYF.

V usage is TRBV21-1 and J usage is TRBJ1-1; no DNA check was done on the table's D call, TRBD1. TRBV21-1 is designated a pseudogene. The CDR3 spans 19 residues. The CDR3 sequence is CASSLQWGQGDLANTEAFF. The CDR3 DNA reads TGTGCCAGCAGCTTACAATGGGGACAGGGGGATTTGGCGAACACTGAAGCTTTCTTT.

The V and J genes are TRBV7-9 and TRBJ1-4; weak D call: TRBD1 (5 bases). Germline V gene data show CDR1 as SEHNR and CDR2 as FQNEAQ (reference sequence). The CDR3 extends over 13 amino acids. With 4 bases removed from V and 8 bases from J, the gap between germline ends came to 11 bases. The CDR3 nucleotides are TGTGCCAGCAGCTCAGGGACGTGGGAAAAACTGTTTTTT. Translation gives CASSSGTWEKLFF.

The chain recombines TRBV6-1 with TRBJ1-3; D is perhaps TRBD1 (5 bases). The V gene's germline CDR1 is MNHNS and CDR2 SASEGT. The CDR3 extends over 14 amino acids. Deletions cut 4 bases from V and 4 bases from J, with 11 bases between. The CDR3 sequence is CASSGRVAGNTIYF. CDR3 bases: TGTGCCAGCAGTGGCAGGGTTGCAGGAAACACCATATATTTT.

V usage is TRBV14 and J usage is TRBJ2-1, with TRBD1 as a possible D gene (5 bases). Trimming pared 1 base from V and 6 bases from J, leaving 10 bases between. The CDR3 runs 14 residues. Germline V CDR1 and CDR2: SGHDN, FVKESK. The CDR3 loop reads CASSQVDRGNEQFF. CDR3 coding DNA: TGTGCCAGCAGCCAAGTCGACAGAGGCAATGAGCAGTTCTTC. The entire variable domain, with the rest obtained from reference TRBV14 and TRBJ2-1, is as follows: EAGVTQFPSHSVIEKGQTVTLRCDPISGHDNLYWYRRVMGKEIKFLLHFVKESKQDESGMPNNRFLAERTGGTYSTLKVQPAELEDSGVYFCASSQVDRGNEQFFGPGTRLTVL.

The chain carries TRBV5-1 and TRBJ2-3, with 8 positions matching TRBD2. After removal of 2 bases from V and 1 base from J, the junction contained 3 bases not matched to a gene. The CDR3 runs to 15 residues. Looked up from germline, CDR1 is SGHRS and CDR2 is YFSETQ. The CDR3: CASSLGTSRTDTQYF. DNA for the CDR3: TGCGCCAGCAGCTTAGGGACTAGTCGCACAGATACGCAGTATTTT.

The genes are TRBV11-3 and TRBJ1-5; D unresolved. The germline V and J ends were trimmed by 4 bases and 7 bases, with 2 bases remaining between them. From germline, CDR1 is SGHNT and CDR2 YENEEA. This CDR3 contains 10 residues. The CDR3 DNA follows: TGTGCCAGCAGCTCCCAGCCCCAGCATTTT. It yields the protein CASSSQPQHF.

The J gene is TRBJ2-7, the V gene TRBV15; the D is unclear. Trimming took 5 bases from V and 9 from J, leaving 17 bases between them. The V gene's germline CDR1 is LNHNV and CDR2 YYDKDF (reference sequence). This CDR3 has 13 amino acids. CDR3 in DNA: TGTGCCACCAGCCCCCCCCTGTGGACGGGGCAGTACTTC. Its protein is CATSPPLWTGQYF.

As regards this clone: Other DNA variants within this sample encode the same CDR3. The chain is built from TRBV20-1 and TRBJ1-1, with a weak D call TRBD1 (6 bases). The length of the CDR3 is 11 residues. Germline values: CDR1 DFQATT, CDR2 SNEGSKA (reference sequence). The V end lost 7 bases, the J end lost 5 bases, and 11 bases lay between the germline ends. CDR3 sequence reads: CSVQGGTEAFF. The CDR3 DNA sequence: TGCAGTGTACAGGGAGGGACTGAAGCTTTCTTT.

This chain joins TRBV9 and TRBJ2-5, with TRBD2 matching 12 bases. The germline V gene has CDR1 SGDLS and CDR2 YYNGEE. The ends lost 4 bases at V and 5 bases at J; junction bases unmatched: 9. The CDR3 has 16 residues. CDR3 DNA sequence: TGTGCCAGCAGCACACAACTAGCGGGAGGTGTGGAGACCCAGTACTTC. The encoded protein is CASSTQLAGGVETQYF.

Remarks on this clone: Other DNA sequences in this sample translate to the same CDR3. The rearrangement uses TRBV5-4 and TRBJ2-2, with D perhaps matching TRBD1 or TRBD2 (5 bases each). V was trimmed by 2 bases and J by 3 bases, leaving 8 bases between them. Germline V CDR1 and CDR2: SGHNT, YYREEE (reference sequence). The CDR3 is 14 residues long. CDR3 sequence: CASSFEGYTGELFF. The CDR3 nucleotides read TGTGCCAGCAGCTTTGAGGGGTACACCGGGGAGCTGTTTTTT.

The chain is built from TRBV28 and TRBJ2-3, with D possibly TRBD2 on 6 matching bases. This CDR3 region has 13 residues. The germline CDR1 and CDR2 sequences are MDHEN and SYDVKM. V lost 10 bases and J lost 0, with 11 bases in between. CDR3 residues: CAIRSGSTDTQYF. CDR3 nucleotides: TGTGCCATCCGGAGCGGGAGCACAGATACGCAGTATTTT.

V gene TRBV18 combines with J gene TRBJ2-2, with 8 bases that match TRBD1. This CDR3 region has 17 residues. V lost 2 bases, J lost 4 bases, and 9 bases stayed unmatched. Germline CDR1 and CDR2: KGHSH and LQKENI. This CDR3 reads CASSPAPGGSSTGELFF. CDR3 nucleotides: TGTGCCAGCTCACCAGCCCCAGGGGGCTCGAGCACCGGGGAGCTGTTTTTT.

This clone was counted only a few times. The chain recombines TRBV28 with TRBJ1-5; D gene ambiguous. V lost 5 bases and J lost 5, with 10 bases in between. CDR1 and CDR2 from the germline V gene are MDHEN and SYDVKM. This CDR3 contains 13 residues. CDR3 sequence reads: CASSHGFYQPQHF. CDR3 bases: TGTGCCAGCAGTCACGGGTTTTATCAGCCCCAGCATTTT.

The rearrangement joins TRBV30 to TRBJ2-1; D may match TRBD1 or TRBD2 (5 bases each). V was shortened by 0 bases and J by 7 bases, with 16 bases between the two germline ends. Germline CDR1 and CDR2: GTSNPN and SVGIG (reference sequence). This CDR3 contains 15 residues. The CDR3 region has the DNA TGTGCCTGGAGTGTGGGTCGGGGCAGCATAAATGAGCAGTTCTTC. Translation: CAWSVGRGSINEQFF. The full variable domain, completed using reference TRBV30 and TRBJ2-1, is SQTIHQWPATLVQPVGSPLSLECTVEGTSNPNLYWYRQAAGRGLQLLFYSVGIGQISSEVPQNLSASRPQDRQFILSSKKLLLSDSGFYLCAWSVGRGSINEQFFGPGTRLTVL.

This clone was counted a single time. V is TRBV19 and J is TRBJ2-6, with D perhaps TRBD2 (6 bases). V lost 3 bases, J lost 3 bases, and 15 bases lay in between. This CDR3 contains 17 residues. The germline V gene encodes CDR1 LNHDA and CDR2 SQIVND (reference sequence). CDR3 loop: CASSIRDGGYGANVLTF. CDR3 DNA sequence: TGTGCCAGTAGTATCCGGGACGGGGGATATGGGGCCAACGTCCTGACTTTC. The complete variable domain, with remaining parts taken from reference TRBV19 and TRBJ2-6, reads DGGITQSPKYLFRKEGQNVTLSCEQNLNHDAMYWYRQDPGQGLRLIYYSQIVNDFQKGDIAEGYSVSREKKESFPLTVTSAQKNPTAFYLCASSIRDGGYGANVLTFGAGSRLTVL.

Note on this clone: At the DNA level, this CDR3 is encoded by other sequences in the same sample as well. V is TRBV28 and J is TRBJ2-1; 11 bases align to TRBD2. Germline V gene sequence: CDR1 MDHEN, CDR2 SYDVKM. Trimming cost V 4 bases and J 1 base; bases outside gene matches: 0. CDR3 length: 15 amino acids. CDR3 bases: TGTGCCAGCAGTTGGACTAGCGGGTCCTACAATGAGCAGTTCTTC. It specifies CASSWTSGSYNEQFF.

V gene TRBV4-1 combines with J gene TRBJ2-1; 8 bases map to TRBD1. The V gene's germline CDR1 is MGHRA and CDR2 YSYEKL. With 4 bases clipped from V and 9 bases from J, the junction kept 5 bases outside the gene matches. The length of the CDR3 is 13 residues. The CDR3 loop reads CASSLGQGSEQFF. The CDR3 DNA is TGCGCCAGCAGCCTAGGACAGGGTAGTGAGCAGTTCTTC.

The CDR3: CASSSILGVPDTQYF. The CDR3 DNA reads TGTGCCAGCAGCTCGATATTGGGTGTCCCAGATACGCAGTATTTT. This chain connects TRBV11-2 to TRBJ2-3, with D unresolved. The germline V and J ends were trimmed by 4 bases and 4 bases, with 15 bases remaining between them. The CDR3 sequence is 15 residues long. Looked up from germline, CDR1 is SGHAT and CDR2 is FQNNGV.

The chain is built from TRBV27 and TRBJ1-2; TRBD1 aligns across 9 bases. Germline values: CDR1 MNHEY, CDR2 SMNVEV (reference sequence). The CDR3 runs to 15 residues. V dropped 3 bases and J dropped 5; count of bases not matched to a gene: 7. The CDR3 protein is CASSLADRGRYGYTF. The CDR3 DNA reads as TGTGCCAGCAGTTTGGCGGACAGGGGAAGATATGGCTACACCTTC.

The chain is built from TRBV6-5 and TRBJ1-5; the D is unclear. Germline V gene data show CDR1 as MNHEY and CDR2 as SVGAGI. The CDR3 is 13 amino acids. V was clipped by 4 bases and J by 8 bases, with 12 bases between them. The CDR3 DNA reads TGTGCCAGCAGTTCTACTGGGGAGGAGCCCCAGCATTTT. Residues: CASSSTGEEPQHF.

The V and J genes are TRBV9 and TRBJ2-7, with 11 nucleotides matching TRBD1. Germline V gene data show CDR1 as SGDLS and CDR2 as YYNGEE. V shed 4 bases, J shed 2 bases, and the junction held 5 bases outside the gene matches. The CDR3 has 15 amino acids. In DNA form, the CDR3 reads TGTGCCAGCAGCCCGGGGGACAGGGGGGCCTACGAGCAGTACTTC. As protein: CASSPGDRGAYEQYF. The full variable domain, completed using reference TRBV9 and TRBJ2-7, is DSGVTQTPKHLITATGQRVTLRCSPRSGDLSVYWYQQSLDQGLQFLIQYYNGEERAKGNILERFSAQQFPDLHSELNLSSLELGDSALYFCASSPGDRGAYEQYFGPGTRLTVT.

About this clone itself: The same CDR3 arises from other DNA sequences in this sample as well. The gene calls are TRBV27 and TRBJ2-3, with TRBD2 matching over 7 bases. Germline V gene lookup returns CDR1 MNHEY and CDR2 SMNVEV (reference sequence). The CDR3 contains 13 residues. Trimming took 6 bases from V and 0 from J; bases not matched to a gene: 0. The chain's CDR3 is CASRLASTDTQYF. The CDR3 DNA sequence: TGTGCCAGCAGACTAGCGAGCACAGATACGCAGTATTTT.

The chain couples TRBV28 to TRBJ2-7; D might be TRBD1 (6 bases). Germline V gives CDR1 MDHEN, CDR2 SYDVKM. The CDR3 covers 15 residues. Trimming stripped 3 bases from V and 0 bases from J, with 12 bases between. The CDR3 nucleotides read TGTGCCAGCAGTTTTGTCAGGGGTGTCTCCTACGAGCAGTACTTC. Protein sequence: CASSFVRGVSYEQYF.

The CDR3 DNA reads TGTGCCAGCAGCCCAATCACAGGGATTCCCTACGAGCAGTACTTC. Translated, it gives CASSPITGIPYEQYF. This chain uses TRBV14 with TRBJ2-7, with TRBD1 as a possible D gene (6 bases). V lost 4 bases, J lost 2 bases, and 15 bases lay in between. Germline CDR1 SGHDN, CDR2 FVKESK. This CDR3 spans 15 amino acids. Full variable domain (outside the CDR3, taken from reference TRBV14 and TRBJ2-7): EAGVTQFPSHSVIEKGQTVTLRCDPISGHDNLYWYRRVMGKEIKFLLHFVKESKQDESGMPNNRFLAERTGGTYSTLKVQPAELEDSGVYFCASSPITGIPYEQYFGPGTRLTVT.

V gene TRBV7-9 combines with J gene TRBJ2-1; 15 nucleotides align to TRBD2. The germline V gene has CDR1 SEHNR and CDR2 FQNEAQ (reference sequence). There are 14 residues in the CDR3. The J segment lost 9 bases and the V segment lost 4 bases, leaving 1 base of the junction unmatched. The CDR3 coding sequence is TGTGCCAGCAGCTCGGGACTAGCGGGAGGTGAGCAGTTCTTC. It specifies CASSSGLAGGEQFF.